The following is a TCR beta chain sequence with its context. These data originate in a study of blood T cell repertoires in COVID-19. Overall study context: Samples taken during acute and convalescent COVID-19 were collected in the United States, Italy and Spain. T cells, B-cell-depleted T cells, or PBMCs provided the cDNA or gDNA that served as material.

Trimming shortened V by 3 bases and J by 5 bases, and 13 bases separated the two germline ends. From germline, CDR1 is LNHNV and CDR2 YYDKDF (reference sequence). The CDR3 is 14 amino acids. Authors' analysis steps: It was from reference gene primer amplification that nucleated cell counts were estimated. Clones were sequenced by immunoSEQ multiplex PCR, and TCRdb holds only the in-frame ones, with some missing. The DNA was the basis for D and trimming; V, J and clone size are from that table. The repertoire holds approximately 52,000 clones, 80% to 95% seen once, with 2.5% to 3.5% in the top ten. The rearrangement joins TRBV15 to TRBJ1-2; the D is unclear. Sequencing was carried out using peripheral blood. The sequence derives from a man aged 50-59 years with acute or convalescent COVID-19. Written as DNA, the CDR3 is TGTGCCACCAGCAGCGGAGGTTGGTTGTATGGCTACACCTTC. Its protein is CATSSGGWLYGYTF.